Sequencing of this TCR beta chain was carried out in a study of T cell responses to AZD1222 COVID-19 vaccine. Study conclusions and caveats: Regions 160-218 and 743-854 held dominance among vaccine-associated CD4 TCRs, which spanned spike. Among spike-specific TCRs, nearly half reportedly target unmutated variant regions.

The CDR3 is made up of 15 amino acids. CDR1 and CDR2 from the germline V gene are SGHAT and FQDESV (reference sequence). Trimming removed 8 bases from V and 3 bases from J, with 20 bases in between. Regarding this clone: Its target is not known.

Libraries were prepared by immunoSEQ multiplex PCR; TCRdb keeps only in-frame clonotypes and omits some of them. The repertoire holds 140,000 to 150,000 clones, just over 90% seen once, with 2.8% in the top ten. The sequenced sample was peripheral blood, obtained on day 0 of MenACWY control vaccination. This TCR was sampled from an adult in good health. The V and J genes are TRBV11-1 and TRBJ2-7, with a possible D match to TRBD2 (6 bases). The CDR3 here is CASSPPQRANYEQYF. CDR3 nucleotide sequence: TGTGCCAGCTCTCCTCCCCAGCGGGCCAACTACGAGCAGTACTTC. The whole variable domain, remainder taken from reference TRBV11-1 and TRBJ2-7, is EAEVAQSPRYKITEKSQAVAFWCDPISGHATLYWYRQILGQGPELLVQFQDESVVDDSQLPKDRFSAERLKGVDSTLKIQPAELGDSAMYLCASSPPQRANYEQYFGPGTRLTVT.